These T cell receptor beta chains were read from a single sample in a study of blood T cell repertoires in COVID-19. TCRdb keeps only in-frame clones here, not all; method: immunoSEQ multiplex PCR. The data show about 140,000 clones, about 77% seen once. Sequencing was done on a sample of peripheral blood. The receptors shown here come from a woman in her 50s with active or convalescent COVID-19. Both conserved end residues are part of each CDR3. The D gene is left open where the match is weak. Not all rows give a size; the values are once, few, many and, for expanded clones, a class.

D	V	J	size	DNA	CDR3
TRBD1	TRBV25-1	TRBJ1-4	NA	TGTGCCAGCAGCACCCGGGACAGGAATGAAAAACTGTTTTTT	CASSTRDRNEKLFF
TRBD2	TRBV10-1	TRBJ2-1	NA	TGCGCCAGCAGTGAGAGGGGTGCGGGAGGGGGAAACAATGAGCAGTTCTTC	CASSERGAGGGNNEQFF
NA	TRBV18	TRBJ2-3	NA	TGTGCCAGCTCACCACCGACTAGGGTGACAGATACGCAGTATTTT	CASSPPTRVTDTQYF
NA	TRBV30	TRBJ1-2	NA	TGTGCCTGGATGCGCAGGAGGAAGGCTGGCTACACCTTC	CAWMRRRKAGYTF
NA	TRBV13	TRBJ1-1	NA	TGTGCCAGCAGCTTAGGGGCCGTGAACACTGAAGCTTTCTTT	CASSLGAVNTEAFF
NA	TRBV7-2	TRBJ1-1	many	TGTGCCAGCAGCCCCATCGGGGGGGCGAACACTGAAGCTTTCTTT	CASSPIGGANTEAFF
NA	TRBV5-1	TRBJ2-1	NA	TGCGCCAGCAGCCGCCAGCGGGTTGAGCAGTTCTTC	CASSRQRVEQFF
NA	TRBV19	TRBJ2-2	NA	TGTGCCAGTAGGCCTGGGGGGAACGCCGGGGAGCTGTTTTTT	CASRPGGNAGELFF
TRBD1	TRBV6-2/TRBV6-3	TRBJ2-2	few	TGTGCCAGCAGTGGGACAGGGGAGGCCGGGGAGCTGTTTTTT	CASSGTGEAGELFF
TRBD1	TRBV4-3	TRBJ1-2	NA	TGCGCCAGCAGCCAGCATCCGGGACAGGGCGGCTATGGCTACACCTTC	CASSQHPGQGGYGYTF
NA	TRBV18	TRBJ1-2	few	TGTGCCAGCTCATCCGGGCAGGGGTATGGCTACACCTTC	CASSSGQGYGYTF
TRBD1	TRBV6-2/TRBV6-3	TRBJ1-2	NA	TGTGCCAGCAGCACTGGGACAGGGGACGGCTACACCTTC	CASSTGTGDGYTF
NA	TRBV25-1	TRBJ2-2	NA	TGTGCCAGCAGTGAACAAGGGGCAGTAAAGAACACCGGGGAGCTGTTTTTT	CASSEQGAVKNTGELFF
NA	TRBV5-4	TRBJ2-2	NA	TGTGCCAGCAGCTTGATCGAGCCGGGGACCGGGGAGCTGTTTTTT	CASSLIEPGTGELFF
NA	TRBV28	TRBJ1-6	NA	TGTGCCAGCAGTTTACCCCCCCCAGGGAAGGATAATTCACCCCTCCACTTT	CASSLPPPGKDNSPLHF
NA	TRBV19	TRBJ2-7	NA	TGTGCCAGTAAATGGGGTAAGGGGATGCACGAGCAGTACTTC	CASKWGKGMHEQYF
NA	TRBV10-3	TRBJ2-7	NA	TGTGCCATTCTACAGGGCCCAGAAAACTACGAGCAGTACTTC	CAILQGPENYEQYF
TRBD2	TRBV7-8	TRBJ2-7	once	TGTGCCAGCAGGCCGCTTCCTACTAGCGGGCAGTCCTACGAGCAGTACTTC	CASRPLPTSGQSYEQYF
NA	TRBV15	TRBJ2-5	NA	TGTGCCACCAGCAGAGAAGGGCGGGCTTGGGAGACCCAGTACTTC	CATSREGRAWETQYF
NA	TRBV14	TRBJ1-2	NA	TGTGCCAGCAGTATACAGCTAAACGGCTACACCTTC	CASSIQLNGYTF
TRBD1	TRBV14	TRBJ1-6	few	TGTGCCAGCAGCCACAACCAGGGGGACCTCCACTTT	CASSHNQGDLHF
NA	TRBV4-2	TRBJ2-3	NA	TGTGCCAGCAGCCAAGAGTTAGCGGCTAACACAGATACGCAGTATTTT	CASSQELAANTDTQYF
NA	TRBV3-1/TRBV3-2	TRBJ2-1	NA	TGTGCCAGCAGCCGGGCGGGTAATGAGCAGTTCTTC	CASSRAGNEQFF
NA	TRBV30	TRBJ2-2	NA	TGTGCCTGGAGTAGAGAGCCGGGGGAGCTGTTTTTT	CAWSREPGELFF
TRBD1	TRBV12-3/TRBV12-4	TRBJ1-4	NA	TGTGCCAGCAGCTTGGGACAGTACGAAAAACTGTTTTTT	CASSLGQYEKLFF
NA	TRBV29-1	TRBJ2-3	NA	TGCAGCGTGGGCGAAGACGGGGCAGATACGCAGTATTTT	CSVGEDGADTQYF
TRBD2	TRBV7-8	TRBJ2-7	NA	TGTGCCAGCAGCCTGGGACTAGCGGGAGCCTACGAGCAGTACTTC	CASSLGLAGAYEQYF
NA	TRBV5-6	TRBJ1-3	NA	TGTGCTCGCAGGAACACCATATATTTT	CARRNTIYF